These 27 T cell receptor beta chains were all obtained from the same sample, sequenced in a study of Ad26.COV2.S vaccination and SARS-CoV-2 variants. This table comes from immunoSEQ multiplex PCR, and its TCRdb copy is limited to in-frame clones, with some not included. The sample includes around 250,000 clones, around 88% of them seen just once. As to treatment: over 15 received Ad26.COV2.S at low or high dose, single or two shots; about 5 received placebo; per-sample allocation not given. Day 63 following the first vaccine or placebo injection was when the samples were taken. Sequencing used peripheral blood, obtained in a trial of Ad26.COV2.S vaccine versus placebo. The receptors stem from a person aged 18-65 years who received the Ad26.COV2.S COVID-19 vaccine or a placebo.

This chain connects TRBV9 to TRBJ2-7; D unclear. Trimming shortened V by 5 bases and J by 3 bases, and 9 bases separated the two germline ends. The germline gives CDR1 SGDLS, CDR2 YYNGEE. The CDR3 spans 12 residues. CDR3 protein: CASSRVGYEQYF. In DNA, the CDR3 is TGTGCCAGCAGTCGGGTGGGCTACGAGCAGTACTTC.

Comments on this clone: A much more abundant neighbour one base away suggests this may be a read error. Other DNA variants within this sample encode the same CDR3. The genes are TRBV19 and TRBJ1-5, with 7 positions matching TRBD1. V shed 4 bases, J shed 10 bases, and the junction held 13 bases outside the gene matches. CDR1 LNHDA and CDR2 SQIVND come from the germline V gene (reference sequence). The CDR3 extends over 15 amino acids. Here the CDR3 DNA reads TGTGCCAGTAGTAGGATACAGGGGACGGTACAACCCCAGCATTTT. Translating it yields CASSRIQGTVQPQHF.

This sequence joins TRBV30 and TRBJ1-5, with D tentatively TRBD1 (5 bases). Germline-derived CDR1 and CDR2 are GTSNPN and SVGIG (reference sequence). The CDR3 is 14 residues long. The germline V and J ends were trimmed by 3 bases and 2 bases, with 11 bases remaining between them. CDR3 amino acids: CAWREGLGNQPQHF. The CDR3 DNA reads TGTGCCTGGAGAGAGGGGTTAGGCAATCAGCCCCAGCATTTT. Full variable domain (outside the CDR3, taken from reference TRBV30 and TRBJ1-5): SQTIHQWPATLVQPVGSPLSLECTVEGTSNPNLYWYRQAAGRGLQLLFYSVGIGQISSEVPQNLSASRPQDRQFILSSKKLLLSDSGFYLCAWREGLGNQPQHFGDGTRLSIL.

CDR3 in amino acids: CASSTGTHEQYF. CDR3 DNA sequence: TGTGCCAGCAGCACCGGGACACACGAGCAGTACTTC. The rearrangement uses TRBV5-4 and TRBJ2-7; D possibly corresponds to TRBD1 (6 bases). V gave up 4 bases and J gave up 5 bases, with 10 bases separating them. Germline V gives CDR1 SGHNT, CDR2 YYREEE (reference sequence). The length of the CDR3 is 12 residues.

V usage is TRBV2 and J usage is TRBJ1-4; D gene uncertain. Trimming took 2 bases from V and 8 from J, leaving 12 bases between them. The CDR3 is 14 amino acids. Germline-derived CDR1 and CDR2 are SNHLY and FYNNEI. This CDR3 is CASSENWVGEKLFF. CDR3 nucleotide sequence: TGTGCCAGCAGTGAAAACTGGGTAGGGGAAAAACTGTTTTTT.

The chain employs TRBV6-4 and TRBJ1-2; the D is unclear. Per the germline V gene, CDR1 is MRHNA and CDR2 is SNTAGT. The CDR3 contains 14 residues. V was pared by 6 bases and J by 4 bases, with 15 bases between. CDR3 in DNA: TGTGCCAGCAGCCCGGAACCAGGCCCCTATGGCTACACCTTC. Amino acid sequence: CASSPEPGPYGYTF.

The chain couples TRBV3-1 (or the pseudogene TRBV3-2) to TRBJ1-5, with unresolved D. Germline V gives CDR1 LGHDT, CDR2 YNNKEL (reference sequence). V was pared by 4 bases and J by 2 bases, with 9 bases between. This CDR3 is built from 14 residues. CDR3 loop: CASSPTGGNQPQHF. The CDR3, as DNA: TGTGCCAGCAGCCCTACTGGGGGCAATCAGCCCCAGCATTTT.

The J gene is TRBJ1-5, the V gene TRBV19; maybe TRBD1 (5 bases). The CDR3 is 15 amino acids. Deletions cut 7 bases from V and 1 base from J, with 14 bases between. Germline CDR1 LNHDA, CDR2 SQIVND (reference sequence). CDR3 in amino acids: CASTPQGTSNQPQHF. CDR3 nucleotides: TGTGCCAGTACCCCCCAGGGTACCAGCAATCAGCCCCAGCATTTT. The full variable domain, in which reference TRBV19 and TRBJ1-5 provide the parts outside the CDR3, is DGGITQSPKYLFRKEGQNVTLSCEQNLNHDAMYWYRQDPGQGLRLIYYSQIVNDFQKGDIAEGYSVSREKKESFPLTVTSAQKNPTAFYLCASTPQGTSNQPQHFGDGTRLSIL.

This sequence joins TRBV2 and TRBJ1-3; TRBD1 matches at 8 bases. The germline V gene encodes CDR1 SNHLY and CDR2 FYNNEI. J was trimmed by 0 bases and V by 5 bases; bases with no gene match: 6. The CDR3 spans 16 residues. Here the CDR3 reads CASSRTGLHSGNTIYF. The DNA for the CDR3 is TGTGCCAGCAGTCGGACAGGGCTTCACTCTGGAAACACCATATATTTT.

The rearrangement joins TRBV18 to TRBJ2-7; D is uncertain. With 2 bases removed from V and 5 bases from J, the gap between germline ends came to 7 bases. The CDR3 is made up of 12 amino acids. The germline CDR1 and CDR2 sequences are KGHSH and LQKENI. This CDR3 reads CASSPTGNEQYF. CDR3 in DNA: TGTGCCAGCTCACCAACGGGCAACGAGCAGTACTTC.

This chain joins TRBV11-3 and TRBJ1-3; D is unresolved. Germline CDR1 SGHNT, CDR2 YENEEA. The germline V and J ends were trimmed by 8 bases and 4 bases, with 18 bases remaining between them. The length of the CDR3 is 15 residues. The CDR3 here is CASRLSRVRGNTIYF. CDR3 DNA: TGTGCCAGCCGGCTTTCAAGGGTGAGGGGAAACACCATATATTTT.

This clone was recorded a few times. The chain uses TRBV9 and TRBJ2-2; 10 bases line up with TRBD1. CDR3 length equals 16 residues. Per germline, CDR1 SGDLS and CDR2 YYNGEE. V shed 2 bases, J shed 8 bases, and the junction held 9 bases outside the gene matches. The DNA of the CDR3 is TGTGCCAGCAGCGTCCGGGGACAGGGGAGCGTGGGGGAGCTGTTTTTT. It translates to CASSVRGQGSVGELFF. The full variable domain, in which reference TRBV9 and TRBJ2-2 provide the parts outside the CDR3, is DSGVTQTPKHLITATGQRVTLRCSPRSGDLSVYWYQQSLDQGLQFLIQYYNGEERAKGNILERFSAQQFPDLHSELNLSSLELGDSALYFCASSVRGQGSVGELFFGEGSRLTVL.

To note about this clone: The sample carries other DNA sequences with the same CDR3. The V and J genes are TRBV6-1 and TRBJ1-1; 9 bases are shared with TRBD1. The CDR3 loop spans 14 amino acids. CDR1 and CDR2 (germline): MNHNS, SASEGT. The V and J ends lost 3 bases and 3 bases, in that order; junction bases with no gene match: 2. The CDR3 sequence: CASSEDRGDTEAFF. CDR3 in DNA: TGTGCCAGCAGTGAGGACAGGGGAGACACTGAAGCTTTCTTT.

The chain carries TRBV3-1 (or the pseudogene TRBV3-2) and TRBJ1-4; D is ambiguous. The ends were cut back, 5 bases at V and 3 bases at J, with 10 bases in the middle. Germline CDR1 LGHDT, CDR2 YNNKEL (reference sequence). The CDR3 is made up of 14 amino acids. DNA of the CDR3: TGTGCCAGCAGCTCCGGGTACCCTAATGAAAAACTGTTTTTT. Protein sequence: CASSSGYPNEKLFF.

This chain uses TRBV7-2 with TRBJ2-6; 7 bases match TRBD2. V lost 2 bases and J lost 2; bases outside the gene matches: 3. The CDR3 contains 16 residues. Germline V gives CDR1 SGHTA, CDR2 FQGNSA. The CDR3 protein is CASSLWGGAGANVLTF. The CDR3 DNA follows: TGTGCCAGCAGCTTATGGGGGGGTGCTGGGGCCAACGTCCTGACTTTC.

This chain uses TRBV5-6 with TRBJ2-5; no clear D gene. This CDR3 is 15 amino acids long. V was cut by 2 bases and J by 2 bases, with 13 bases left in between. CDR1 and CDR2 (germline): SGHDT, YYEEEE. This CDR3 is CASSFPGRRQETQYF. The CDR3 DNA sequence: TGTGCCAGCAGCTTCCCCGGTCGGAGACAAGAGACCCAGTACTTC. Together with reference TRBV5-6 and TRBJ2-5, the CDR3 gives the full variable domain: DAGVTQSPTHLIKTRGQQVTLRCSPKSGHDTVSWYQQALGQGPQFIFQYYEEEERQRGNFPDRFSGHQFPNYSSELNVNALLLGDSALYLCASSFPGRRQETQYFGPGTRLLVL.

The chain recombines TRBV5-6 with TRBJ1-5; 7 bases match TRBD1. CDR1 and CDR2 from the germline V gene are SGHDT and YYEEEE. V shed 3 bases, J shed 3 bases, and the junction held 9 bases outside the gene matches. The CDR3 totals 16 residues. The CDR3 is CASSSFGGTDNQPQHF. The DNA for the CDR3 is TGTGCCAGCAGCTCTTTTGGAGGGACAGACAATCAGCCCCAGCATTTT. The entire variable domain, with the rest obtained from reference TRBV5-6 and TRBJ1-5, is as follows: DAGVTQSPTHLIKTRGQQVTLRCSPKSGHDTVSWYQQALGQGPQFIFQYYEEEERQRGNFPDRFSGHQFPNYSSELNVNALLLGDSALYLCASSSFGGTDNQPQHFGDGTRLSIL.

The chain couples TRBV4-3 to TRBJ1-4; D perhaps matches TRBD1 (6 bases). The CDR3 has 16 residues. V lost 1 base, J lost 8 bases, and 17 bases lay in between. Germline lookup yields CDR1 LGHNA and CDR2 YSLEER. This CDR3 reads CASSQVSGALGEKLFF. CDR3 nucleotides: TGCGCCAGCAGCCAAGTCTCAGGGGCCCTCGGGGAAAAACTGTTTTTT.

V and J are TRBV27 and TRBJ1-6, with 7 nucleotides matching TRBD1. Germline CDR1 MNHEY, CDR2 SMNVEV (reference sequence). The CDR3 loop spans 19 amino acids. V trimming: 8 bases; J trimming: 5 bases; junction bases outside the gene matches: 21. CDR3: CASSRTWTGSFQNNSPLHF. Here the CDR3 DNA reads TGTGCCAGCTCTAGAACATGGACAGGCTCGTTCCAGAATAATTCACCCCTCCACTTT.

V and J are TRBV29-1 and TRBJ2-3; D is perhaps TRBD2 (6 bases). Trimming removed 2 bases from V and 4 bases from J, with 13 bases in between. CDR1 is SQVTM and CDR2 is ANQGSEA in the germline V gene. This CDR3 comprises 14 residues. The CDR3 here is CSVEKGRRSDTQYF. CDR3 nucleotides: TGCAGCGTTGAAAAGGGGAGGAGATCAGATACGCAGTATTTT.

The CDR3 region has the DNA TGTGCCAGCAGTTACCTGGACTCCGCCTCCACCGGGGAGCTGTTTTTT. Protein product: CASSYLDSASTGELFF. This chain links TRBV6-5 with TRBJ2-2; possible D gene TRBD2, 5 bases. V lost 2 bases to trimming and J lost 4 bases, with 14 bases between them. The CDR3 loop spans 16 amino acids. Germline V gene data show CDR1 as MNHEY and CDR2 as SVGAGI.

This clone was seen a few times. The chain has TRBV7-9 and TRBJ2-2; D is ambiguous. Germline V gives CDR1 SEHNR, CDR2 FQNEAQ (reference sequence). The CDR3 is 13 amino acids. V gave up 5 bases and J gave up 4 bases, with 8 bases separating them. In DNA, the CDR3 is TGTGCCAGCAGCCAAAAGGTCACCGGGGAGCTGTTTTTT. Translating gives CASSQKVTGELFF.

This clone was seen once. This chain connects TRBV12-3 or TRBV12-4 to TRBJ1-2; no clear D gene. The V end lost 3 bases, the J end lost 7 bases, and 12 bases lay between the germline ends. This CDR3 is 13 amino acids long. CDR3 sequence reads: CASSLSRGAGYTF. The CDR3 bases are TGTGCCAGCAGTTTGTCGCGAGGAGCTGGCTACACCTTC.

This clone was seen just once. The CDR3 protein is CASSSSPRSEQYF. The DNA of the CDR3 is TGTGCCAGCAGCTCGTCCCCCCGGAGCGAGCAGTACTTC. The V and J genes are TRBV7-2 and TRBJ2-7; D remains ambiguous. The CDR3 is 13 residues long. CDR1 and CDR2 (germline): SGHTA, FQGNSA. Between the trimmed V and J ends, which lost 4 bases and 6 bases, there was a span of 13 bases.

This chain links TRBV12-3 or TRBV12-4 with TRBJ2-5; D is possibly TRBD1 (6 bases). The CDR3 extends over 13 amino acids. V lost 6 bases and J 9 bases, leaving 17 bases between the germline ends. CDR3 loop: CASRPNDRYPQYF. Written as DNA, the CDR3 is TGTGCCAGCAGACCTAACGACAGGTATCCCCAGTACTTC.

The gene calls are TRBV4-3 and TRBJ1-6; D might be TRBD1 (6 bases). Germline V gene data show CDR1 as LGHNA and CDR2 as YSLEER. V lost 4 bases to trimming and J lost 0 bases, with 7 bases between them. CDR3 length: 15 amino acids. The chain's CDR3 is CASSPGVSYNSPLHF. DNA of the CDR3: TGCGCCAGCAGCCCAGGGGTCTCCTATAATTCACCCCTCCACTTT.

This chain joins TRBV5-1 and TRBJ2-7; possibly TRBD2 for D (5 bases). Trimming took off 2 bases at V and 3 bases at J, with 12 bases between the two ends. The CDR3 runs to 14 residues. Germline V gives CDR1 SGHRS, CDR2 YFSETQ. The CDR3 is CASSFDPEGYEQYF. CDR3 DNA: TGCGCCAGCAGCTTCGACCCCGAGGGCTACGAGCAGTACTTC.